This TCR beta chain was sequenced in a study of T cell responses to AZD1222 COVID-19 vaccine. Overall study results and limits: There were mostly white British donors and more females than males, and clonal diversity was possibly underestimated.

The CDR3 covers 20 residues. V lost 4 bases to trimming and J lost 0 bases, with 24 bases between them. The germline CDR1 and CDR2 sequences are LGHDT and YNNKEL (reference sequence). Libraries were prepared by immunoSEQ multiplex PCR; TCRdb keeps only in-frame clonotypes and omits some of them. Of 160,000 or so clones listed, about 90% are singletons. As concerns this clone: Its antigen remains unknown.

The gene calls are TRBV3-1 (or the pseudogene TRBV3-2) and TRBJ1-4; D not certain. The receptor was isolated from an adult in good health. The source was peripheral blood, collected on day 0 of AZD1222 vaccination. The CDR3: CASSRSDGFLRTTTNEKLFF. The CDR3 DNA reads as TGTGCCAGCAGCCGAAGCGATGGTTTCCTTCGTACCACAACTAATGAAAAACTGTTTTTT.